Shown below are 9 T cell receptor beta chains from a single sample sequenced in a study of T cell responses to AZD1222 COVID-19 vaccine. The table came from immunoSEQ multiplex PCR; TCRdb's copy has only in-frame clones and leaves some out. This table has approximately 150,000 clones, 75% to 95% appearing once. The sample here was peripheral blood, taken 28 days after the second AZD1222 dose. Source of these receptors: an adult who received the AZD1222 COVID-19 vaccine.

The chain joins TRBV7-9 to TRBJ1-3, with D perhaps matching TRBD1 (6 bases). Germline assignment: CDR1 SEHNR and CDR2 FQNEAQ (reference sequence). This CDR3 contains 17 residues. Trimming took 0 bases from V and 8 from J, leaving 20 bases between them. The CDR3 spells CASSLAMGARNEDTIYF. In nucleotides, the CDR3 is TGTGCCAGCAGCTTAGCAATGGGGGCCAGGAATGAGGACACCATATATTTT.

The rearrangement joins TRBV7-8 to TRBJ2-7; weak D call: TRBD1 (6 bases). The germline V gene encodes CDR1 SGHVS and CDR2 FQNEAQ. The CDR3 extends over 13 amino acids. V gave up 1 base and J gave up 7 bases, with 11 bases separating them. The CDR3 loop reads CASSLGWDTEQYF. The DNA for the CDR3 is TGTGCCAGCAGCTTAGGTTGGGACACTGAGCAGTACTTC.

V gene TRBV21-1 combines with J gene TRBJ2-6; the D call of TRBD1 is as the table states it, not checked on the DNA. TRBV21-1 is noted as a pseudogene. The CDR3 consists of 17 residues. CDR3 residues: CASSKGTELSGANVLTF. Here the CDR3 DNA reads TGTGCCAGCAGCAAAGGGACAGAACTGTCTGGGGCCAACGTCCTGACTTTC.

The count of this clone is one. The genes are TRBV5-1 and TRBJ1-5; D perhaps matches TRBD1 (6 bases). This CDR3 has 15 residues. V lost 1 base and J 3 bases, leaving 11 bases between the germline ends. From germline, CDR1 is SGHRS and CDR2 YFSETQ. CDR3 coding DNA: TGCGCCAGCAGCTTGATCGGGGGCGACAATCAGCCCCAGCATTTT. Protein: CASSLIGGDNQPQHF.

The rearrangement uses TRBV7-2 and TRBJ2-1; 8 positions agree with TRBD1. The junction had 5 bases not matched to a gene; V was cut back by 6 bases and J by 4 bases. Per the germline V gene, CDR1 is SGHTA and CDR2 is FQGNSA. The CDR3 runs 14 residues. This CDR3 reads CASRRGQAYNEQFF. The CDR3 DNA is TGTGCCAGCAGAAGGGGACAGGCGTACAATGAGCAGTTCTTC.

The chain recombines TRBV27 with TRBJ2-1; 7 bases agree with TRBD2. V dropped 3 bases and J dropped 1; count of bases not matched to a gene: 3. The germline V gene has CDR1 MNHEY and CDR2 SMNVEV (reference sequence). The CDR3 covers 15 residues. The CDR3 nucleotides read TGTGCCAGCAGTTTTGGGGGAGGGTCCTACAATGAGCAGTTCTTC. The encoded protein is CASSFGGGSYNEQFF.

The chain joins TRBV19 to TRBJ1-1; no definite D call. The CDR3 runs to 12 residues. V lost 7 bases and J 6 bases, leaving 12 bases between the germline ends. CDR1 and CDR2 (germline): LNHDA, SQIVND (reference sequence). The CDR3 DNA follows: TGTGCCAGTACCATGGGGTCCCCTGAAGCTTTCTTT. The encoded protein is CASTMGSPEAFF.

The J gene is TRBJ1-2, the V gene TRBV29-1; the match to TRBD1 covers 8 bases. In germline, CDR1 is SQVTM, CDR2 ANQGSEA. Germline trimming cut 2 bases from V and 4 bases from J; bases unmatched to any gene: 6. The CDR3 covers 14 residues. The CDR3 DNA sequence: TGCAGCGTTGAATTCACAGGGGGAGGCTATGGCTACACCTTC. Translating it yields CSVEFTGGGYGYTF.

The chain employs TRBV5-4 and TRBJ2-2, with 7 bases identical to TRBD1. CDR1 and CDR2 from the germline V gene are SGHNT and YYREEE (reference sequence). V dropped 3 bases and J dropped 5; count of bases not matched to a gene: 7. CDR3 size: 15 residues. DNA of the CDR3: TGTGCCAGCAGCTCTAAAGGGACAGCGACCGGGGAGCTGTTTTTT. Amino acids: CASSSKGTATGELFF.